This T cell receptor (beta chain) comes out of a study of PD-1 blockade in classical Hodgkin lymphoma. This CDR3 is 18 amino acids long. Germline V gene sequence: CDR1 SGDLS, CDR2 YYNGEE. V was pared by 4 bases and J by 1 base, with 7 bases of the junction left unmatched. Following autologous stem cell transplantation, relapse occurred in every patient, and exposure to brentuximab vedotin varied. Study conclusions and caveats: Whereas CD4+ TCR diversity had risen significantly by C4D1, CD8+ TCR diversity had not.

This clone turned up a few times. What it binds is unknown. Here immunoSEQ multiplex PCR was the method, and the copy in TCRdb shows in-frame clones only, minus some. The sample includes 75,000 to 100,000 clones, roughly 79% of them seen just once. This chain connects TRBV9 to TRBJ2-2; 13 bases line up with TRBD2. The origin of this receptor is a human donor with classical Hodgkin lymphoma. Sequences were derived from peripheral blood mononuclear cells (PBMCs), sampled before the second cycle of nivolumab. CDR3 nucleotide sequence: TGTGCCAGCAGCAAACTAGCGGGAGGGTTACGGAACACCGGGGAGCTGTTTTTT. Its translation is CASSKLAGGLRNTGELFF.